This T cell receptor beta chain was identified during a study of blood T cell repertoires in COVID-19. About the study: Samples came from the United States, Italy and Spain, spanning acute and convalescent COVID-19. Sample material is recorded as cDNA or gDNA derived from T cells, B-cell-depleted T cells, or PBMCs.

Enrolled during active infection, Seattle patients were then followed longitudinally. CDR1 and CDR2 from the germline V gene are SGHAT and FQNNGV. The V gene lost 2 bases and the J gene lost 1 base, with 11 bases spanning the gap. The length of the CDR3 is 15 residues. Under the authors' procedure: Amplification from reference gene primers served as the basis for estimated nucleated cell counts. Libraries were prepared by immunoSEQ multiplex PCR; TCRdb keeps only in-frame clonotypes and omits some of them. V, J and clone size are taken as reported in that table, and D and trimming were inferred from the DNA itself. This table holds fewer than 250,000 clones, 92% found once.

The sample was peripheral blood. The J gene is TRBJ1-1, the V gene TRBV11-2, with D possibly being TRBD1 (6 bases). The source of this sequence is a man aged 25 to 40 with COVID-19, enrolled during active disease. In DNA form, the CDR3 reads TGTGCCAGCAGCTTACCTCCGACAGGGAACACTGAAGCTTTCTTT. Translation: CASSLPPTGNTEAFF.